The 17 T cell receptor beta chains in this list originate from one sample, sequenced in a study of T cell clonality in common variable immunodeficiency. The study, taken as a whole, reports: Common variable immunodeficiency TCR beta sequences reportedly had fewer deletions and N-nucleotide insertions.

The protocol was immunoSEQ multiplex PCR, while the TCRdb copy is restricted to in-frame clones and leaves out a portion. Observed are fewer than 12,000 clones, no singletons, with the top ten taking around 5.8%. Their antigens remain unidentified. The sample was peripheral blood mononuclear cells. Source of these receptors: a human donor with common variable immunodeficiency.

Of note for this clone: The CDR3 end lies 3 residues beyond the end of the read and is filled in from the germline J gene. This rearrangement joins TRBV30 to TRBJ2-4; TRBD1 aligns across 10 bases. V trimming: 2 bases; J trimming: 8 bases; junction bases outside the gene matches: 3. In germline, CDR1 is GTSNPN, CDR2 SVGIG (reference sequence). CDR3 length equals 13 residues. The CDR3 bases that were read are TGTGCCTGGAGTAAGGGGACAGGGGACATT. It codes for CAWSKGTGDI. The entire CDR3 protein is CAWSKGTGDIQYF.

This CDR3 is CASSEAKGAYEQYF. The sequenced part of the CDR3 DNA is TGTGCCAGCAGTGAAGCGAAAGGGGCCTACGAG. The rearrangement joins TRBV2 to TRBJ2-7, with D possibly TRBD1 on 5 matching bases. The read terminates 3 residues ahead of where the CDR3 ends, so the germline J gene completes it. Per germline, CDR1 SNHLY and CDR2 FYNNEI. This CDR3 has 14 amino acids. Trimming stripped 0 bases from V and 2 bases from J, with 8 bases between.

With respect to this clone: The read stops 3 residues short of the end of the CDR3; the missing end is completed from the germline J gene. This rearrangement joins TRBV7-9 to TRBJ2-7, with D perhaps matching TRBD1 (5 bases). CDR3 size: 14 residues. Germline V gene sequence: CDR1 SEHNR, CDR2 FQNEAQ (reference sequence). Trimming stripped 4 bases from V and 0 bases from J, with 10 bases between. CDR3 bases read: TGTGCCAGCAGCTCACTCGACAGCTCCTACGAG. Its protein is CASSSLDSSYE. The entire CDR3 is CASSSLDSSYEQYF.

This clone occurred a few times. The CDR3 end lies 3 residues beyond the end of the read and is filled in from the germline J gene. The chain joins TRBV7-6 to TRBJ2-7; TRBD1 aligns across 7 bases. CDR1 is SGHVS and CDR2 is FNYEAQ in the germline V gene. There are 14 residues in the CDR3. Unmatched junction bases numbered 5, after V lost 1 base and J lost 5 bases. CDR3 bases read: TGTGCCAGCAGCTTAGGTACACAGGGGAACGAG. As protein: CASSLGTQGNE. The entire CDR3 protein is CASSLGTQGNEQYF.

To note about this clone: Sequencing ends 3 residues short of the CDR3 end; the germline J gene provides the rest. The rearrangement links TRBV30 to TRBJ2-7, with TRBD2 as a possible D gene (6 bases). The germline V gene has CDR1 GTSNPN and CDR2 SVGIG (reference sequence). CDR3 size: 17 residues. V was clipped by 0 bases and J by 1 base, with 19 bases between them. The CDR3 bases that were read are TGTGCCTGGAGTGTACTCTCCGGGGGACGGAGTTCCTACGAG. It specifies CAWSVLSGGRSSYE. The CDR3, in full, reads CAWSVLSGGRSSYEQYF.

Concerning this clone itself: Sequencing ends 3 residues short of the CDR3 end; the germline J gene provides the rest. The rearrangement joins TRBV6-2 or TRBV6-3 to TRBJ2-3; 8 bases fit TRBD2. Germline CDR1 and CDR2: MNHEY and SVGEGT. The ends lost 7 bases at V and 3 bases at J; junction bases unmatched: 3. CDR3 length equals 13 residues. This CDR3 reads CASIAGSTDTQYF. Partial CDR3 DNA: TGTGCCAGCATAGCGGGAAGTACAGATACG.

This clone was seen more than once but under ten times. The CDR3 end lies 3 residues beyond the end of the read and is filled in from the germline J gene. This chain links TRBV7-9 with TRBJ2-5; D tentatively reads TRBD1 or TRBD2 (5 bases each). The CDR3 consists of 13 residues. V lost 8 bases to trimming and J lost 1 base, with 11 bases between them. Germline CDR1 and CDR2: SEHNR and FQNEAQ (reference sequence). The CDR3 loop reads CASARGVQETQYF. CDR3 bases read: TGTGCCAGCGCACGAGGGGTCCAAGAGACC.

About this clone itself: Coverage ceases 3 residues before the CDR3 finishes, and the germline J gene fills in the end. V is TRBV7-8 and J is TRBJ1-1, with 7 bases aligning to TRBD1. Germline lookup yields CDR1 SGHVS and CDR2 FQNEAQ. Germline trimming cut 1 base from V and 5 bases from J; bases unmatched to any gene: 4. The CDR3 consists of 14 residues. CDR3 DNA (partial): TGTGCCAGCAGCTTAGGGGACAGCGCGACTGAA. Amino acids: CASSLGDSATE. From start to end, the CDR3 is CASSLGDSATEAFF. Full variable domain (remainder filled in from reference TRBV7-8 and TRBJ1-1): GAGVSQSPRYKVAKRGQDVALRCDPISGHVSLFWYQQALGQGPEFLTYFQNEAQLDKSGLPSDRFFAERPEGSVSTLKIQRTQQEDSAVYLCASSLGDSATEAFFGQGTRLTVV.

This clone was seen a handful of times. The CDR3 end is not reached by the read, which stops 3 residues before it; the germline J gene fills it in. This chain connects TRBV18 to TRBJ1-1, with a tentative D call TRBD1 (5 bases). The CDR3 has 13 residues. Per germline, CDR1 KGHSH and CDR2 LQKENI. Trimming took 4 bases from V and 3 from J, leaving 9 bases between them. The CDR3 bases that were read are TGTGCCAGCTCACAAGGGGCGGACACTGAA. This sequence encodes CASSQGADTE. The whole CDR3 protein is CASSQGADTEAFF.

A few counts support this clone. Sequencing ends 3 residues short of the CDR3 end; the germline J gene provides the rest. The chain has TRBV7-2 and TRBJ2-7; no clear D gene. Per germline, CDR1 SGHTA and CDR2 FQGNSA. The CDR3 loop spans 14 amino acids. V lost 1 base, J lost 2 bases, and 9 bases lay in between. The CDR3 bases that were read are TGTGCCAGCAGCTTAGGTAGATCTACCTACGAG. It yields the protein CASSLGRSTYE. The whole CDR3 sequence is CASSLGRSTYEQYF.

Comments on this clone: The read stops 3 residues short of the end of the CDR3; the missing end is completed from the germline J gene. This chain uses TRBV7-2 with TRBJ2-1, with unresolved D. Trimming removed 3 bases at V and 6 bases at J, with 15 bases between. Per the germline V gene, CDR1 is SGHTA and CDR2 is FQGNSA. This CDR3 has 15 amino acids. CDR3 bases read: TGTGCCAGCAGCTTGTACCCGGTAGGGTCCAATGAG. Its protein is CASSLYPVGSNE. The CDR3 as a whole reads CASSLYPVGSNEQFF.

This clone ranks as medium-sized (0.01 to 0.1%). Read data end 3 residues before the CDR3 end; the end is taken from the germline J gene. V usage is TRBV7-2 and J usage is TRBJ1-2; possible D gene TRBD1, 6 bases. V lost 0 bases and J 7 bases, leaving 15 bases between the germline ends. CDR3 size: 15 residues. The germline CDR1 and CDR2 sequences are SGHTA and FQGNSA. The CDR3 DNA, read in part, is TGTGCCAGCAGCTTAGCGGACAGCCGGAGGGTTGGC. This gives the protein CASSLADSRRVG. The full CDR3 reads CASSLADSRRVGYTF.

Concerning this clone itself: Read coverage stops 3 residues before the CDR3 terminus; the germline J gene supplies the remainder. The rearrangement joins TRBV7-9 to TRBJ1-1; D is possibly TRBD1 (5 bases). Germline CDR1 and CDR2: SEHNR and FQNEAQ (reference sequence). There are 11 residues in the CDR3. CDR3 DNA (partial): TGTGCCAGCAGCCGGACATCCGAA. Encoded protein: CASSRTSE. The whole CDR3 protein reads CASSRTSEAFF. Full variable domain (missing parts from reference TRBV7-9 and TRBJ1-1): DTGVSQNPRHKITKRGQNVTFRCDPISEHNRLYWYRQTLGQGPEFLTYFQNEAQLEKSRLLSDRFSAERPKGSFSTLEIQRTEQGDSAMYLCASSRTSEAFFGQGTRLTVV.

Worth noting for this clone: Read coverage stops 3 residues before the CDR3 terminus; the germline J gene supplies the remainder. The gene calls are TRBV19 and TRBJ2-3; TRBD2 aligns across 10 bases. The CDR3 has 17 amino acids. Germline CDR1 reads LNHDA; CDR2 reads SQIVND (reference sequence). V gave up 1 base and J gave up 3 bases; unmatched junction bases: 7. This CDR3 reads CASSIASGSVSTDTQYF. The covered CDR3 bases are TGTGCCAGTAGTATAGCTAGCGGGAGTGTGTCGACAGATACG. Drawing the rest from reference TRBV19 and TRBJ2-3, the complete variable domain is DGGITQSPKYLFRKEGQNVTLSCEQNLNHDAMYWYRQDPGQGLRLIYYSQIVNDFQKGDIAEGYSVSREKKESFPLTVTSAQKNPTAFYLCASSIASGSVSTDTQYFGPGTRLTVL.

On this clone itself: The CDR3 end falls 3 residues outside the read, so it is completed with the germline J gene. The genes are TRBV19 and TRBJ2-7; a possible D gene is TRBD1 (6 bases). CDR1 is LNHDA, CDR2 SQIVND, per germline (reference sequence). V lost 3 bases to trimming and J lost 4 bases, with 16 bases between them. CDR3 size: 15 residues. The CDR3 sequence: CASSISGAYLYEQYF. The sequenced part of the CDR3 DNA is TGTGCCAGTAGTATTTCAGGGGCCTACCTATACGAG. The full variable domain, in which reference TRBV19 and TRBJ2-7 provide the parts outside the CDR3, is DGGITQSPKYLFRKEGQNVTLSCEQNLNHDAMYWYRQDPGQGLRLIYYSQIVNDFQKGDIAEGYSVSREKKESFPLTVTSAQKNPTAFYLCASSISGAYLYEQYFGPGTRLTVT.

Turning to this clone: The CDR3 end is not reached by the read, which stops 3 residues before it; the germline J gene fills it in. The chain couples TRBV7-2 to TRBJ2-1, with D uncertain. Per germline, CDR1 SGHTA and CDR2 FQGNSA. The CDR3 is 15 amino acids. Trimming left V 0 bases short and J 1 base short, with 7 bases between. Partial CDR3 DNA: TGTGCCAGCAGCTTAGCGTTGTCGTCCTACAATGAG. The encoded protein is CASSLALSSYNE. The entire CDR3 reads CASSLALSSYNEQFF. Full variable domain (rest looked up from reference TRBV7-2 and TRBJ2-1): GAGVSQSPSNKVTEKGKDVELRCDPISGHTALYWYRQSLGQGLEFLIYFQGNSAPDKSGLPSDRFSAERTGGSVSTLTIQRTQQEDSAVYLCASSLALSSYNEQFFGPGTRLTVL.

The CDR3 loop reads CASSPRGQGGSSGANVLTF. The part of the CDR3 DNA that was read is TGTGCCAGCTCACCACGTGGACAGGGGGGAAGCTCTGGGGCCAACGTC. V is TRBV18 and J is TRBJ2-6, with TRBD1 matching 10 bases. The read is 3 residues too short to cover the CDR3 end, so that end is filled in from the germline J gene. Trimming removed 1 base from V and 0 bases from J; junction bases left unmatched: 6. This CDR3 is built from 19 residues. Germline loops: CDR1 KGHSH, CDR2 LQKENI.